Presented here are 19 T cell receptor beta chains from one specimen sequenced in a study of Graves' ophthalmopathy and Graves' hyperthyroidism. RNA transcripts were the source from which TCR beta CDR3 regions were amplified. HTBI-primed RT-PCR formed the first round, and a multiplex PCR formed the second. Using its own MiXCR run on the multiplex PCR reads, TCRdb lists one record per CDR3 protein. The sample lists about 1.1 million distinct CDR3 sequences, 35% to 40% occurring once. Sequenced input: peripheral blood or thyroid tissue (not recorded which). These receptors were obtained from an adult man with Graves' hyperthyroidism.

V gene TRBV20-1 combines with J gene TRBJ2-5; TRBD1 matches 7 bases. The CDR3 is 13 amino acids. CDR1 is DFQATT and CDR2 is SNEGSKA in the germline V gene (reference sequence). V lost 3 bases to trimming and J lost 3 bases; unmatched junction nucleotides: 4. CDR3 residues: CSARGDSKETQYF. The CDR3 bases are TGCAGTGCTAGGGGGGACAGCAAAGAGACCCAGTACTTC.

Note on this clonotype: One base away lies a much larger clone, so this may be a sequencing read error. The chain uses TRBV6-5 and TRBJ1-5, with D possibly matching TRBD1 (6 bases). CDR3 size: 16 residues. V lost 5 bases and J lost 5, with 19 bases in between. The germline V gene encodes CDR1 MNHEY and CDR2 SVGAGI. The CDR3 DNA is TGTGCCAGCAGTGACGGGGGCTCAGGGGAGGATCAGCCCCAGCATTTT. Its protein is CASSDGGSGEDQPQHF.

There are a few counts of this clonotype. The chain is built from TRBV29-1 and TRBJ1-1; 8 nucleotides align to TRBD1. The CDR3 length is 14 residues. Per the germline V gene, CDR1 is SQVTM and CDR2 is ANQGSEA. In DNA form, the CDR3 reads TGCAGTGCTAGGTCTGGACAGGGCTCGGGTGAAGCTTTCTTT. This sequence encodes CSARSGQGSGEAFF.

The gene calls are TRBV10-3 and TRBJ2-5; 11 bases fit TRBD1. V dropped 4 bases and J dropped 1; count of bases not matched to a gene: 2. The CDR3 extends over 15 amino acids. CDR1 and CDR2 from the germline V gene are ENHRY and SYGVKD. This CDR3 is CAISGGTGGQETQYF. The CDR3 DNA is TGTGCCATCAGTGGGGGGACAGGGGGCCAAGAGACCCAGTACTTC.

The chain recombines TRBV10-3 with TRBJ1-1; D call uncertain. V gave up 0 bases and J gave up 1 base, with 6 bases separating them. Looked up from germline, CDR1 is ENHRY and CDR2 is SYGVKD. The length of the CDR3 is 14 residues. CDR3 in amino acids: CAISESPGNTEAFF. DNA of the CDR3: TGTGCCATCAGTGAGTCGCCCGGGAACACTGAAGCTTTCTTT.

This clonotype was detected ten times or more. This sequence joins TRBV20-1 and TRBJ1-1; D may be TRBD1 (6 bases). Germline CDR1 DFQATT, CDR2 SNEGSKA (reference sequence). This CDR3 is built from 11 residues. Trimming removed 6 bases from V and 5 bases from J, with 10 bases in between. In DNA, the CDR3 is TGCAGTGCCGGTCAGGGGACTGAAGCTTTCTTT. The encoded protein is CSAGQGTEAFF.

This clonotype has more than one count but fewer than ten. CDR3 residues: CASSEETGGTGELFF. DNA of the CDR3: TGTGCCAGCAGTGAAGAAACAGGGGGCACCGGGGAGCTGTTTTTT. The chain combines TRBV6-1 with TRBJ2-2; 8 bases are shared with TRBD1. The trim removed 1 base at V and 4 bases at J, leaving 2 bases unmatched. The CDR3 has 15 amino acids. In germline, CDR1 is MNHNS, CDR2 SASEGT.

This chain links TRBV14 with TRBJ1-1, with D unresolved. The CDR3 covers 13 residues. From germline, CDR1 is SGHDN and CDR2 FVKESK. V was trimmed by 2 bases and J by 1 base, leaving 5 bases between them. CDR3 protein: CASSQLRNTEAFF. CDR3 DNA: TGTGCCAGCAGCCAACTTCGGAACACTGAAGCTTTCTTT.

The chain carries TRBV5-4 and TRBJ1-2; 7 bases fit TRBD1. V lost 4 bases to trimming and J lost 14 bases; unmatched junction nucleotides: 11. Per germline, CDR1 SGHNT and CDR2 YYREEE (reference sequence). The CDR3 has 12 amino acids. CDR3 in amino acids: CASSRDSKAYTF. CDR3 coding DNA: TGTGCCAGCAGCCGGGACAGCAAAGCTTATACCTTC.

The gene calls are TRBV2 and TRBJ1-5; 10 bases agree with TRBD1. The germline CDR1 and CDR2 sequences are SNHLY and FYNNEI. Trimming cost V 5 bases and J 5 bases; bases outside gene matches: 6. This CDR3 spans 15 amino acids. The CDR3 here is CASSPDRGLYQPQHF. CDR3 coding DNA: TGTGCCAGCAGTCCGGACAGGGGGTTATATCAGCCCCAGCATTTT.

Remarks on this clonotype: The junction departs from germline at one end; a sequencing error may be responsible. The CDR3: CSGDIIYEHYF. The CDR3 bases are TGCAGCGGGGACATCATCTACGAGCATTACTTC. The chain couples TRBV20-1 to TRBJ2-7, with D maybe TRBD1 (6 bases). The CDR3 runs 11 residues. From germline, CDR1 is DFQATT and CDR2 SNEGSKA (reference sequence).

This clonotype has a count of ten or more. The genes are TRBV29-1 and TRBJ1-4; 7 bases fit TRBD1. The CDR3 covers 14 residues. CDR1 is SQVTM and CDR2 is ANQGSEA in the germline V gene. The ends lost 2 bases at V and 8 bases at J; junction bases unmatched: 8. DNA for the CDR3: TGCAGCGTTGAACTCCGGGACAGACAAGAAAAACTGTTTTTT. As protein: CSVELRDRQEKLFF.

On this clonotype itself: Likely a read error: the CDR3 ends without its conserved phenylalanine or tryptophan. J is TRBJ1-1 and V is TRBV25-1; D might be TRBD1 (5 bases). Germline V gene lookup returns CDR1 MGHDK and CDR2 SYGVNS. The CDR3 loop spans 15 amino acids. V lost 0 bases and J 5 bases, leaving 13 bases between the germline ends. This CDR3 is CASSEYEGANTEAFL. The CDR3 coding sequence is TGTGCCAGCAGTGAATACGAAGGGGCGAATACTGAAGCTTTCCTT.

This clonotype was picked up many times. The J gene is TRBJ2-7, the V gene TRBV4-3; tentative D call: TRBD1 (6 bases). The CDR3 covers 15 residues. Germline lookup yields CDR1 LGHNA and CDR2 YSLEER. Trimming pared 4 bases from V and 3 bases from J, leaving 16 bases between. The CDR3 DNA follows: TGCGCCAGCAGCCCAACCAAGACAGGAATCTACGAGCAGTACTTC. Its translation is CASSPTKTGIYEQYF.

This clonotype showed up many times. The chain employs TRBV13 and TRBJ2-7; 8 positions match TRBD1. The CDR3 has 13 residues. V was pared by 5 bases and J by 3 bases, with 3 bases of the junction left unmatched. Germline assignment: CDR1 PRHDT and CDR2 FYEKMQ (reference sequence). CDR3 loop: CASSGQGVYEQYF. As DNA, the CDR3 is TGTGCCAGCAGCGGACAGGGTGTCTACGAGCAGTACTTC.

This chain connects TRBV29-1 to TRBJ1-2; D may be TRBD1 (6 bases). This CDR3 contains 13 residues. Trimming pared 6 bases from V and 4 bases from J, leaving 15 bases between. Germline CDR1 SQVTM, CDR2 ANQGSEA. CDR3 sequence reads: CSVGRTERYGYTF. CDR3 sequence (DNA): TGCAGCGTAGGACGGACAGAGCGCTATGGCTACACCTTC.

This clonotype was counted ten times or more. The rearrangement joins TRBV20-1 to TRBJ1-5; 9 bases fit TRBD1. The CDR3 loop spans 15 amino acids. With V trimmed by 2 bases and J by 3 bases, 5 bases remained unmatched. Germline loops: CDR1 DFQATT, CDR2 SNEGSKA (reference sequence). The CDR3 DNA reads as TGCAGTGCTAGACGCGGGACAGGGTTCAATCAGCCCCAGCATTTT. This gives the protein CSARRGTGFNQPQHF.

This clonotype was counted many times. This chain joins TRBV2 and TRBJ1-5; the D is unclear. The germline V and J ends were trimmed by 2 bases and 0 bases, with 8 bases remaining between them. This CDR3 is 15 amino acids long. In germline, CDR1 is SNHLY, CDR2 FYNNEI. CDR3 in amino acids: CASSEKQFSNQPQHF. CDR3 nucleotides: TGTGCCAGCAGTGAAAAACAGTTTAGCAATCAGCCCCAGCATTTT. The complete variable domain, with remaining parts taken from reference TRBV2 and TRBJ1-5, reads EPEVTQTPSHQVTQMGQEVILRCVPISNHLYFYWYRQILGQKVEFLVSFYNNEISEKSEIFDDQFSVERPDGSNFTLKIRSTKLEDSAMYFCASSEKQFSNQPQHFGDGTRLSIL.

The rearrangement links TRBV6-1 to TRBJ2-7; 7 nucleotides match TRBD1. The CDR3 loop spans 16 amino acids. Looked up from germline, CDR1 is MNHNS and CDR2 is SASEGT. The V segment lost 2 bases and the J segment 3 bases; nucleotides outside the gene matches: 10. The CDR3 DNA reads TGTGCCAGCAGTGAATTAGGGGGACAGTACTACTACGAGCAGTACTTC. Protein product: CASSELGGQYYYEQYF.